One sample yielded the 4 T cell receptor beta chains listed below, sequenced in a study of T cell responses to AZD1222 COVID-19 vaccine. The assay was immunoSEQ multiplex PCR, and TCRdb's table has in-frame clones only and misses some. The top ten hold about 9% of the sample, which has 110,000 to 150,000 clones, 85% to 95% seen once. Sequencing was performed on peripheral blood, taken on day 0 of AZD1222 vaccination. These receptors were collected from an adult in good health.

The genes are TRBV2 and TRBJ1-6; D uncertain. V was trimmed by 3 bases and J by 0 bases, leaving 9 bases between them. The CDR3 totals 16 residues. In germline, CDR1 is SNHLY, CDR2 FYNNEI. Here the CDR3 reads CASSERRSSYNSPLHF. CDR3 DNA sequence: TGTGCCAGCAGTGAGCGCAGGAGCTCCTATAATTCACCCCTCCACTTT.

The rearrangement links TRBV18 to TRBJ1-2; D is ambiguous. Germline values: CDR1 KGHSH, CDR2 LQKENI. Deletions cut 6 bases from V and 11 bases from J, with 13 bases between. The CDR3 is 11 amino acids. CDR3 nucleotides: TGTGCCAGCTCGTCTATAAAAGGTTACACCTTC. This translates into CASSSIKGYTF.

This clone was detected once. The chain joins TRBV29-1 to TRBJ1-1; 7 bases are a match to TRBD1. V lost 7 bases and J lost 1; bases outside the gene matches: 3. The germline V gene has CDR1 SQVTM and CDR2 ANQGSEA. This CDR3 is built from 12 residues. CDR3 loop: CSAGTANTEAFF. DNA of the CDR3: TGCAGCGCTGGGACAGCGAACACTGAAGCTTTCTTT.

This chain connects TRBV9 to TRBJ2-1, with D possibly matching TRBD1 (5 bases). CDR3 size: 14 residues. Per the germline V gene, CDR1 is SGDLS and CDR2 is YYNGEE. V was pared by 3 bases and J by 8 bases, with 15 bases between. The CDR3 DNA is TGTGCCAGCAGCGGGGCAGGGTCAATCGATGAGCAGTTCTTC. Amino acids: CASSGAGSIDEQFF.